The 7 T cell receptor beta chains below come from one sample, sequenced in a study of T-cell memory formation after mild COVID-19. Via MiXCR, TCRdb re-called the 5' RACE reads, giving one row per CDR3 protein. The sample holds about 560,000 distinct CDR3 sequences, roughly 20% seen once. The sequenced sample consisted of PBMCs or a T cell subset sorted from them (not recorded which). All receptors come from an adult woman who had mild COVID-19 (a few samples of this study predate the infection). Cell type and time point are not known.

This clonotype was seen more than once but under ten times. The chain carries TRBV6-2 or TRBV6-3 and TRBJ2-5; D is uncertain. With 5 bases removed from V and 7 bases from J, the gap between germline ends came to 11 bases. The CDR3 contains 12 residues. CDR1 is MNHEY and CDR2 is SVGEGT in the germline V gene. The DNA for the CDR3 is TGTGCCAGCAGTCACGACTTGGGGACCCAGTACTTC. Protein sequence: CASSHDLGTQYF.

This chain connects TRBV12-3 or TRBV12-4 to TRBJ1-2, with D tentatively TRBD1 (6 bases). This CDR3 has 15 amino acids. V dropped 5 bases and J dropped 6 bases, with 19 bases sitting between them. The DNA of the CDR3 is TGTGCCAGCAGTACCCGGACCGCCTGGGGGCATGGCTACACCTTC. Translation gives CASSTRTAWGHGYTF.

This sequence joins TRBV24-1 and TRBJ2-3; D unresolved. CDR1 is KGHDR, CDR2 SFDVKD, per germline. This CDR3 comprises 15 residues. The V end was cut by 3 bases, the J end by 1 base, with 10 bases between. DNA of the CDR3: TGTGCCACCAGTGATCGGACCTCCCGCACAGATACGCAGTATTTT. It is translated as CATSDRTSRTDTQYF.

In its sample, this clonotype was seen many times. A junction boundary mismatches the germline segment, possibly from a read error. The chain employs TRBV5-1 and TRBJ1-5; no definite D call. Germline lookup yields CDR1 SGHRS and CDR2 YFSETQ. This CDR3 contains 13 residues. The CDR3 is CASSLGGDQPQHF. As DNA, the CDR3 is TGTGCCAGCAGCTTAGGAGGTGACCAGCCCCAGCATTTT.

This clonotype was found a few times. This chain joins TRBV7-2 and TRBJ2-2; 9 bases are shared with TRBD1. Unmatched junction bases numbered 2, after V lost 6 bases and J lost 3 bases. The CDR3 runs 14 residues. Germline V gives CDR1 SGHTA, CDR2 FQGNSA. CDR3: CASRDRGDTGELFF. DNA for the CDR3: TGTGCCAGCAGAGACAGGGGGGACACCGGGGAGCTGTTTTTT.

This clonotype was counted only a few times. The gene calls are TRBV5-5 and TRBJ1-6; D call uncertain. The CDR3 extends over 15 amino acids. The V and J ends lost 5 bases and 6 bases respectively, with 15 bases between them. The germline V gene encodes CDR1 SGHKS and CDR2 YYEKEE (reference sequence). For the CDR3, the DNA is TGTGCCAGCAGACCGGGCCCCCTTAGTAATTCACCCCTCCACTTT. It translates to CASRPGPLSNSPLHF.

In this sample, this clonotype turned up a few times. This rearrangement joins TRBV5-1 to TRBJ1-6; 7 bases match TRBD1. The trim removed 3 bases at V and 11 bases at J, leaving 5 bases unmatched. CDR3 length: 13 residues. Germline CDR1 SGHRS, CDR2 YFSETQ. CDR3 in DNA: TGCGCCAGCAGCTCCGGCAGGGGGGCACCCCTCCACTTT. Encoded protein: CASSSGRGAPLHF.